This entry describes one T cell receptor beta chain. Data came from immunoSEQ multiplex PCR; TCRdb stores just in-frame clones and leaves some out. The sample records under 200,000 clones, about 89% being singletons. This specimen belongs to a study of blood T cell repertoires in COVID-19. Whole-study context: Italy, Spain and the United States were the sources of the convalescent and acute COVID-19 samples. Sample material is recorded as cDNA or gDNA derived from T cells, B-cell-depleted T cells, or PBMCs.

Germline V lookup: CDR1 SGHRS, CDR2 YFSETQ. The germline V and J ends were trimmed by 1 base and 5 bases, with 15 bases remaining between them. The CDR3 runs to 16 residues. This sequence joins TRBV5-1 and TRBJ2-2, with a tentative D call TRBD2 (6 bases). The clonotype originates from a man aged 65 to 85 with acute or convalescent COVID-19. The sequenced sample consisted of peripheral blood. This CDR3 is CASSLPRDSGTGELFF. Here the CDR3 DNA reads TGCGCCAGCAGCTTGCCGAGGGACTCCGGAACCGGGGAGCTGTTTTTT.